This TCR beta chain is drawn from a study of identical twins. General study results and limits: Modeled out-of-frame TCR alpha sharing in monozygotic twins fell below observed levels. When twins shared out-of-frame alpha sequences, those sequences had excess low generation probability. The abundant beta clonotypes from cord blood had fewer insertions, and memory repertoires had none of this.

Template switching created a universal primer site, and the cDNA included unique molecular identifiers. TCRdb analysed the 5' RACE reads with MiXCR anew, one entry per CDR3 protein. This repertoire shows about 1.7 million distinct CDR3 sequences, about 32% found once; its top ten account for less than 0.35%. CDR1 SGHTA and CDR2 FQGNSA come from the germline V gene. Trimming took 2 bases from V and 8 from J, leaving 18 bases between them. This CDR3 region has 15 residues. Worth noting for this clonotype: Its antigen is as yet unknown.

The receptor comes from a newborn girl in good health. The genes are TRBV7-2 and TRBJ1-2; perhaps TRBD1 as D (5 bases). Sequencing was performed on cord blood. The CDR3 spells CASSLLPRGDEGYTF. The CDR3 nucleotides are TGTGCCAGCAGCTTATTGCCCAGAGGGGACGAAGGCTACACCTTC.